These 8 T cell receptor beta chains were all obtained from the same sample, sequenced in a study of blood T cell repertoires in COVID-19. Clones were sequenced by immunoSEQ multiplex PCR, and TCRdb holds only the in-frame ones, with some missing. Here the sample spans 260,000 or so clones, around 88% being singletons. What was sequenced was PBMCs or T cells enriched from blood (not recorded which). These receptors were taken from a woman in her thirties or forties with acute COVID-19.

J is TRBJ2-7 and V is TRBV9; D is unresolved. CDR1 is SGDLS, CDR2 YYNGEE, per germline. V lost 3 bases, J lost 0 bases, and 10 bases lay in between. This CDR3 comprises 14 residues. CDR3 protein: CASSADASSYEQYF. The CDR3 DNA sequence: TGTGCCAGCAGCGCAGACGCTAGCTCCTACGAGCAGTACTTC.

V usage is TRBV2 and J usage is TRBJ2-3, with TRBD2 identical over 7 bases. Germline V CDR1 and CDR2: SNHLY, FYNNEI. This CDR3 spans 15 amino acids. V shed 7 bases and J 1 base; nucleotides not matched to a gene: 8. CDR3 residues: CASTRWSGGTDTQYF. CDR3 bases: TGTGCCAGCACCCGGTGGAGCGGGGGCACAGATACGCAGTATTTT.

This clone was observed a single time. CDR3 sequence (DNA): TGTGCCAGCACGGGTCAGGGGGCCACCTACGAGCAGTACTTC. Translated: CASTGQGATYEQYF. This rearrangement joins TRBV28 to TRBJ2-7, with TRBD1 matching over 8 bases. Unmatched junction bases numbered 7, after V lost 7 bases and J lost 2 bases. Germline V gene lookup returns CDR1 MDHEN and CDR2 SYDVKM. The CDR3 contains 14 residues.

The chain employs TRBV12-1 and TRBJ1-1; the table's D call TRBD1 went unverified against the DNA. TRBV12-1 is recorded as a pseudogene. This CDR3 comprises 17 residues. DNA for the CDR3: TGTGCCAGCAGCTTTGGAGCAACGACAGACATGAACACTGAAGCTTTCTTT. This codes for CASSFGATTDMNTEAFF.

The rearrangement uses TRBV30 and TRBJ2-3; 11 bases align to TRBD2. Trimming at V came to 3 bases and at J to 2 bases, leaving 10 bases not matched to a gene. Germline V gene data show CDR1 as GTSNPN and CDR2 as SVGIG (reference sequence). The CDR3 covers 17 residues. In nucleotides, the CDR3 is TGTGCCTGGAGCTACGCCGGGACTAGCGGTTACACAGATACGCAGTATTTT. This translates into CAWSYAGTSGYTDTQYF. Full variable domain (remainder filled in from reference TRBV30 and TRBJ2-3): SQTIHQWPATLVQPVGSPLSLECTVEGTSNPNLYWYRQAAGRGLQLLFYSVGIGQISSEVPQNLSASRPQDRQFILSSKKLLLSDSGFYLCAWSYAGTSGYTDTQYFGPGTRLTVL.

The chain uses TRBV20-1 and TRBJ1-2; a possible D gene is TRBD1 (6 bases). Germline V gives CDR1 DFQATT, CDR2 SNEGSKA (reference sequence). V was clipped by 5 bases and J by 7 bases, with 11 bases between them. The CDR3 runs 11 residues. CDR3 in amino acids: CSASSRGGYTF. CDR3 bases: TGCAGTGCTTCTAGCAGGGGTGGCTACACCTTC.

J is TRBJ1-1 and V is TRBV2; tentative D call: TRBD1 (6 bases). V was clipped by 10 bases and J by 3 bases, with 12 bases between them. The CDR3 runs 12 residues. In germline, CDR1 is SNHLY, CDR2 FYNNEI. The CDR3 nucleotides read TGTGCCATTCTCAGGGGTTACACTGAAGCTTTCTTT. As protein: CAILRGYTEAFF.

The chain combines TRBV7-9 with TRBJ2-1; D is unclear. CDR3 length: 15 residues. The V end lost 3 bases, the J end lost 4 bases, and 13 bases lay between the germline ends. CDR1 and CDR2 from the germline V gene are SEHNR and FQNEAQ (reference sequence). The CDR3 sequence: CASSFGDGGYNEQFF. The CDR3 DNA sequence: TGTGCCAGCAGCTTTGGAGATGGCGGATACAATGAGCAGTTCTTC.